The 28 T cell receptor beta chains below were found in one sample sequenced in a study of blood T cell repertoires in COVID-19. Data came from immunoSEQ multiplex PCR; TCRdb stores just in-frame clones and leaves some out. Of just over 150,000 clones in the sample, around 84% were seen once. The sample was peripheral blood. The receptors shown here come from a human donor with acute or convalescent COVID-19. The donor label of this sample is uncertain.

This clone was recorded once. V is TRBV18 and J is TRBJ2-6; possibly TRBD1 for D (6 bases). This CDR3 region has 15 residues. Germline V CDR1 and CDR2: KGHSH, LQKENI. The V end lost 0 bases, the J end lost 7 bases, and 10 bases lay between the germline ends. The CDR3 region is CASSPPSRGANVLTF. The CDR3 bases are TGTGCCAGCTCACCACCCTCCAGGGGTGCCAACGTCCTGACTTTC. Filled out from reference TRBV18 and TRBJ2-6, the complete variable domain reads NAGVMQNPRHLVRRRGQEARLRCSPMKGHSHVYWYRQLPEEGLKFMVYLQKENIIDESGMPKERFSAEFPKEGPSILRIQQVVRGDSAAYFCASSPPSRGANVLTFGAGSRLTVL.

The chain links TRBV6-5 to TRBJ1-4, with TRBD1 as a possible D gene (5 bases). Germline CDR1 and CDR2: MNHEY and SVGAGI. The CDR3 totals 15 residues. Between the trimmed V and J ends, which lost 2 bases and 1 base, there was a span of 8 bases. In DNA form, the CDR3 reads TGTGCCAGCAGTTACGGGGGGGGAACTAATGAAAAACTGTTTTTT. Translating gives CASSYGGGTNEKLFF.

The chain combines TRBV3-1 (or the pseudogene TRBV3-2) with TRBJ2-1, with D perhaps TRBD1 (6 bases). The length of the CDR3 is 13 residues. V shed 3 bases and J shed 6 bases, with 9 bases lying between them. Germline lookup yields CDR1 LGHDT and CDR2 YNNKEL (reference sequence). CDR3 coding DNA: TGTGCCAGCAGCCATGAACAGGGCAATGAGCAGTTCTTC. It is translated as CASSHEQGNEQFF.

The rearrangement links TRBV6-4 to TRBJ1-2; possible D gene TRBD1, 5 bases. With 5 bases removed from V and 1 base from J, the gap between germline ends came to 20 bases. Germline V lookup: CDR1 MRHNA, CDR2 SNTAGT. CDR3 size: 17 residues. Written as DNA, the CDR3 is TGTGCCAGCAGTCCCCCGGGGGGTGATTTCATTAACTATGGCTACACCTTC. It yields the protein CASSPPGGDFINYGYTF.

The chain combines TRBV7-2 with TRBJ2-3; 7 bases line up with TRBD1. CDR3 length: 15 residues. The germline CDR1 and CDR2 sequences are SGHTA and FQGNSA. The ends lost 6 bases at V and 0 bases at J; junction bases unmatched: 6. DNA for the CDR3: TGTGCCAGCAGATTCCGACAGGGAAGCACAGATACGCAGTATTTT. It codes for CASRFRQGSTDTQYF.

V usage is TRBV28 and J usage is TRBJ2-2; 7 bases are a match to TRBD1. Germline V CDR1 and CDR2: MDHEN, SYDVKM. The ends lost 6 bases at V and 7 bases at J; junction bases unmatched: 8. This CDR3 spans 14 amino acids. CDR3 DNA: TGTGCCAGCAGAAAACAGGGGATGGGCGGGGAGCTGTTTTTT. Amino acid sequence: CASRKQGMGGELFF. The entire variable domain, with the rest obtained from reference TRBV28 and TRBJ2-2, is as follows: DVKVTQSSRYLVKRTGEKVFLECVQDMDHENMFWYRQDPGLGLRLIYFSYDVKMKEKGDIPEGYSVSREKKERFSLILESASTNQTSMYLCASRKQGMGGELFFGEGSRLTVL.

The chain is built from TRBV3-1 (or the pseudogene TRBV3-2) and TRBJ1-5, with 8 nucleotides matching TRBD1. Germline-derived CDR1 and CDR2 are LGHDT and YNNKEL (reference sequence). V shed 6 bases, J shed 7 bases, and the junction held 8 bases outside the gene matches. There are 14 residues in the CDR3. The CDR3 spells CASSPDRGRQPQHF. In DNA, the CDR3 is TGTGCCAGCAGTCCCGACAGGGGTAGGCAGCCCCAGCATTTT.

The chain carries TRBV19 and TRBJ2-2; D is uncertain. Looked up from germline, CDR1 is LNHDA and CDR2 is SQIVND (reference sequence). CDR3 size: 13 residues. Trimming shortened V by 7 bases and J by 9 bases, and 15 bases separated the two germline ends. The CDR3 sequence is CASTAQRLRELFF. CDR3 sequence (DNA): TGTGCCAGTACTGCGCAGCGTTTAAGGGAGCTGTTTTTT. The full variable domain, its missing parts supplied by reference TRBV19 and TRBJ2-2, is DGGITQSPKYLFRKEGQNVTLSCEQNLNHDAMYWYRQDPGQGLRLIYYSQIVNDFQKGDIAEGYSVSREKKESFPLTVTSAQKNPTAFYLCASTAQRLRELFFGEGSRLTVL.

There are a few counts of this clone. This CDR3 is CASTQQGGTEAFF. DNA for the CDR3: TGTGCCAGCACACAACAGGGCGGCACTGAAGCTTTCTTT. The V call is TRBV6-5, the J call TRBJ1-1; possibly TRBD1 for D (6 bases). Trimming took 7 bases from V and 4 from J, leaving 13 bases between them. Per germline, CDR1 MNHEY and CDR2 SVGAGI. The CDR3 is 13 residues long.

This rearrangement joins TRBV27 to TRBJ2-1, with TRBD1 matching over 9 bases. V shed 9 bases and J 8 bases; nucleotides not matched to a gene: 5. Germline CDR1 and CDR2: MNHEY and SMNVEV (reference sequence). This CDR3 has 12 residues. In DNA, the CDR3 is TGTGCCAGTACGGGACAGGGATATGAGCAGTTCTTC. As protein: CASTGQGYEQFF.

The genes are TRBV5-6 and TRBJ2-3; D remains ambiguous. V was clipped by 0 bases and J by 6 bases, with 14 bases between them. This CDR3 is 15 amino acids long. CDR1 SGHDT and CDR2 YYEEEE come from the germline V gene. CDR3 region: CASSLVASHSDTQYF. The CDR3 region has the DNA TGTGCCAGCAGCTTGGTAGCTTCCCACTCGGATACGCAGTATTTT.

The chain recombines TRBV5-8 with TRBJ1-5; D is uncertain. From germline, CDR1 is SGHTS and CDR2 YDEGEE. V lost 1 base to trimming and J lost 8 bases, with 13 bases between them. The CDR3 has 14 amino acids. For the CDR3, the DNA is TGTGCCAGCAGCTTGAACAGAGCAGTGGAGCCCCAGCATTTT. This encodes CASSLNRAVEPQHF. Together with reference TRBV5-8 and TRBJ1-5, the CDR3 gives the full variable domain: EAGVTQSPTHLIKTRGQQATLRCSPISGHTSVYWYQQALGLGLQFLLWYDEGEERNRGNFPPRFSGRQFPNYSSELNVNALELEDSALYLCASSLNRAVEPQHFGDGTRLSIL.

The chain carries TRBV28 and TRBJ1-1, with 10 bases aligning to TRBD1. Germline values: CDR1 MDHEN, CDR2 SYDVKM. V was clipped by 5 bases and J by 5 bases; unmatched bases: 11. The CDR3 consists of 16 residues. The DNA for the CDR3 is TGTGCCAGCAGTGAAGCGACAGGGGGCGCGGGAACTGAAGCTTTCTTT. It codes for CASSEATGGAGTEAFF. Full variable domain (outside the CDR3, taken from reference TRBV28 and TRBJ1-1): DVKVTQSSRYLVKRTGEKVFLECVQDMDHENMFWYRQDPGLGLRLIYFSYDVKMKEKGDIPEGYSVSREKKERFSLILESASTNQTSMYLCASSEATGGAGTEAFFGQGTRLTVV.

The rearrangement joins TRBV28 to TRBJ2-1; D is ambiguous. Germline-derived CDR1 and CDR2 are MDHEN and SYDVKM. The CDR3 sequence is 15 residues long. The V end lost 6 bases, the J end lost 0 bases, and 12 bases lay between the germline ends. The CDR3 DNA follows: TGTGCCAGCAGAAGTAACCCGCGCTCCTACAATGAGCAGTTCTTC. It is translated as CASRSNPRSYNEQFF.

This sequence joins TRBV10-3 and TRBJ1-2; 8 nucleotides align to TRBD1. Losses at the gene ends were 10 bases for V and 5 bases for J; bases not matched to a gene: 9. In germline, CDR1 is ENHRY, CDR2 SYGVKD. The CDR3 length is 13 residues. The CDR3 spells CATSRGQAYGYTF. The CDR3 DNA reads TGTGCCACCAGCCGGGGACAGGCGTATGGCTACACCTTC.

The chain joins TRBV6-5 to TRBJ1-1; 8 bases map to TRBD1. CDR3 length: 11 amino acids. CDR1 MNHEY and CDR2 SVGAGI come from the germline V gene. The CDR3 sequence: CLTGVNTEAFF. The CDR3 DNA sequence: TGTTTGACAGGGGTAAACACTGAAGCTTTCTTT.

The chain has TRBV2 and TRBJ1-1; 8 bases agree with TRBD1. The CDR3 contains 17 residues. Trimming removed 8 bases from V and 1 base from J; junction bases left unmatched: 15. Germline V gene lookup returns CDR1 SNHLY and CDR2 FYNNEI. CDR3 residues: CASSVVQSTGENTEAFF. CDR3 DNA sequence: TGTGCCAGCTCCGTGGTACAGTCGACAGGGGAGAACACTGAAGCTTTCTTT.

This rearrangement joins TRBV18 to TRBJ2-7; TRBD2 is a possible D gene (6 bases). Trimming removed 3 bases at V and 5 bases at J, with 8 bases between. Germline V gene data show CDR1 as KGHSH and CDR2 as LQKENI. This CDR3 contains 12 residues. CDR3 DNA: TGTGCCAGCTCACCCGGAGGGGACGAGCAGTACTTC. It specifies CASSPGGDEQYF.

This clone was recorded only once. Written as DNA, the CDR3 is TGTGCCAGCAGCGCGACAGGGGTGGGTAATTCACCCCTCCACTTT. Translating gives CASSATGVGNSPLHF. The chain joins TRBV7-2 to TRBJ1-6; TRBD1 agrees at 8 bases. The ends lost 5 bases at V and 6 bases at J; junction bases unmatched: 6. CDR1 is SGHTA, CDR2 FQGNSA, per germline. This CDR3 spans 15 amino acids.

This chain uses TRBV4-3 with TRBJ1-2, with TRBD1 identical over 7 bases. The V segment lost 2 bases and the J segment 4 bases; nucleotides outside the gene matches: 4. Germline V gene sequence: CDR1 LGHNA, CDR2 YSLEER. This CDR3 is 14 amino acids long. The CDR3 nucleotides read TGCGCCAGCAGCCAAATGCGGGACAGCTATGGCTACACCTTC. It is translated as CASSQMRDSYGYTF.

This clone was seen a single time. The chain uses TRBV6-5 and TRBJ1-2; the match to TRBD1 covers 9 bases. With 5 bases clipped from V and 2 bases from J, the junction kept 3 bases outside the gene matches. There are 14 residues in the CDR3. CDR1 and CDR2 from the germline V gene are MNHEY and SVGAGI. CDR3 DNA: TGTGCCAGCAGTCTGGGACAGGGAAACTATGGCTACACCTTC. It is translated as CASSLGQGNYGYTF.

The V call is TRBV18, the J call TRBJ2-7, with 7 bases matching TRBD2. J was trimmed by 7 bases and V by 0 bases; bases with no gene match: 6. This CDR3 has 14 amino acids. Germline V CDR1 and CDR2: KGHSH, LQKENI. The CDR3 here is CASSPPAGIGEQYF. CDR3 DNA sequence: TGTGCCAGCTCACCACCAGCGGGGATAGGGGAGCAGTACTTC.

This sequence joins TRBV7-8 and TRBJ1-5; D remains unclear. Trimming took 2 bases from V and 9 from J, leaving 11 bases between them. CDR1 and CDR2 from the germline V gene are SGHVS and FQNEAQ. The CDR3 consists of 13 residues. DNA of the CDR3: TGTGCCAGCAGCTTAACGGTGCCCGGGCCCCAGCATTTT. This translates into CASSLTVPGPQHF.

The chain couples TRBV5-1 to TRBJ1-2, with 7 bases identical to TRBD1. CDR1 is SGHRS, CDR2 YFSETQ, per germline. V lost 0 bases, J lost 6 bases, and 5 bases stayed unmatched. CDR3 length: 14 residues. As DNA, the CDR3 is TGCGCCAGCAGCTTGGGAGGGACAGTAGATGGCTACACCTTC. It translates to CASSLGGTVDGYTF.

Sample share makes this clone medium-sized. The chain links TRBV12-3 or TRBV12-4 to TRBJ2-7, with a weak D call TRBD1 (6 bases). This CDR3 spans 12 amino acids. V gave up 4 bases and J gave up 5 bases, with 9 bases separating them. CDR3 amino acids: CASSWTDHEQYF. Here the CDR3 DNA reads TGTGCCAGCAGTTGGACAGACCACGAGCAGTACTTC.

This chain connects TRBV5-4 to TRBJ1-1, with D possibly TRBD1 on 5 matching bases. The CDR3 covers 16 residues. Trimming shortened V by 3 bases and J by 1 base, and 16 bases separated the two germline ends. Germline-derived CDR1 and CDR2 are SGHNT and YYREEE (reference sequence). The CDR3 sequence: CASSSPGLQANTEAFF. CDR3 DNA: TGTGCCAGCAGCTCTCCGGGTCTACAGGCGAACACTGAAGCTTTCTTT.

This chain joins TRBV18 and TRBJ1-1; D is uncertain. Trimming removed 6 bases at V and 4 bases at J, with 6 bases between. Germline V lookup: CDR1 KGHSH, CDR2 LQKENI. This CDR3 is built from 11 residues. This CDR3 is CASSEGTEAFF. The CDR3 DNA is TGTGCCAGCTCCGAGGGCACTGAAGCTTTCTTT. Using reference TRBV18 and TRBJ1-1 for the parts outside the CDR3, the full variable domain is NAGVMQNPRHLVRRRGQEARLRCSPMKGHSHVYWYRQLPEEGLKFMVYLQKENIIDESGMPKERFSAEFPKEGPSILRIQQVVRGDSAAYFCASSEGTEAFFGQGTRLTVV.

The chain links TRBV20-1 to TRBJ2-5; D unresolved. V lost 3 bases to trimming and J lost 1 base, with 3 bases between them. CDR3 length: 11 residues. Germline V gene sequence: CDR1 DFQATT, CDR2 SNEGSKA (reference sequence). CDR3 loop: CSARSQETQYF. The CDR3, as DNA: TGCAGTGCTAGGAGCCAAGAGACCCAGTACTTC.